Described below is a single TCR beta chain sequence and its context. What it recognizes is unknown. This entry belongs to a study of cytomegalovirus exposure and HLA in healthy donors. The wider study: From HLA-typed donors, an early data release held approximately 85 million unique TCRs.

Study-level results: Clonal expansion was found to be greater in HLA-associated TCR beta chains than in equally common others in a later analysis.

The PCR employed 60 Vbeta primers together with 13 Jbeta primers. TCRdb's copy holds only in-frame clones and misses some; the assay was immunoSEQ multiplex PCR. Here the sample spans 90,000 to 120,000 clones, 60% to 80% being singletons. The length of the CDR3 is 13 residues. V dropped 5 bases and J dropped 3 bases, with 10 bases sitting between them. In germline, CDR1 is SEHNR, CDR2 FQNEAQ (reference sequence). The sequence derives from a man between 18 and 35 years old in good health and CMV-seronegative. The chain recombines TRBV7-9 with TRBJ2-5; TRBD2 might be the D (6 bases). Source material: PBMCs. CDR3 in amino acids: CASSRGVKETQYF. The CDR3 nucleotides read TGTGCCAGCAGCCGCGGGGTTAAAGAGACCCAGTACTTC.